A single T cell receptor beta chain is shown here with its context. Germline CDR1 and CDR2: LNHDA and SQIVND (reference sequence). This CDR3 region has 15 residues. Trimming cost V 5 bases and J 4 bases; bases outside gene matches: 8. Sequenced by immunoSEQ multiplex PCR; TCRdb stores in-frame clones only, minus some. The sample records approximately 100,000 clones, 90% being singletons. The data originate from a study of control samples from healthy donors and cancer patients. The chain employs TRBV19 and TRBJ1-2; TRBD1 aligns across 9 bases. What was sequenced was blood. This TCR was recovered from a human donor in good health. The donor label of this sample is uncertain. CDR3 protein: CASSVDRGGSYGYTF. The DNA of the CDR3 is TGTGCCAGTAGTGTCGACAGGGGGGGGAGCTATGGCTACACCTTC.